This T cell receptor beta chain was retrieved from a study of cytomegalovirus exposure and HLA in healthy donors. Whole-study findings and limits: An analysis done earlier found most TCR beta V segments productive about 87% or about 30% of the time.

The CDR3 loop spans 17 amino acids. The germline V gene has CDR1 SGHTA and CDR2 FQGTGA. V shed 4 bases and J shed 0 bases, with 13 bases lying between them. Vbeta (60) and Jbeta (13) primers were used in the PCR. Profiling relied on immunoSEQ multiplex PCR, and the TCRdb table lists in-frame clones only, not all of them. The sample's table shows about 77,000 clones. As for this clone: What it binds is not known.

This TCR was sampled from a man in his forties or fifties in good health and CMV-seropositive. The rearrangement links TRBV7-3 to TRBJ1-6; D may be TRBD1 (6 bases). Input material: PBMCs. This chain's CDR3 is CASSWRGGSSYNSPLHF. The CDR3 nucleotides read TGTGCCAGCAGCTGGAGGGGGGGGAGCTCCTATAATTCACCCCTCCACTTT.